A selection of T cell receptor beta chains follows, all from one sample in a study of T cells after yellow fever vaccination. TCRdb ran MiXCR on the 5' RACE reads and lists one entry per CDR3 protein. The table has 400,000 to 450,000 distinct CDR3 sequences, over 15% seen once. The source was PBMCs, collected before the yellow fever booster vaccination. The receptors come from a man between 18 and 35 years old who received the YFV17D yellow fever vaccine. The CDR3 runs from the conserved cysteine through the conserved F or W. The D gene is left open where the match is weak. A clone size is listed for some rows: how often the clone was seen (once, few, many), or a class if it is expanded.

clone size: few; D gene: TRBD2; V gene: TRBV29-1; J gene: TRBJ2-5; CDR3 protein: CSVDLAGPGKTQYF; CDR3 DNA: TGCAGCGTTGATCTAGCGGGGCCCGGGAAGACCCAGTACTTC
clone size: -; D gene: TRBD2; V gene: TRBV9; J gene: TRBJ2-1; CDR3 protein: CASSVGGLAGGLSSYNEQFF; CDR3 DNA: TGTGCCAGCAGCGTAGGTGGGCTAGCGGGGGGGCTTTCATCCTACAATGAGCAGTTCTTC
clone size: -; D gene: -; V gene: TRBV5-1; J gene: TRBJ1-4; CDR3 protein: CASSLASNEKLFF; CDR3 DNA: TGCGCCAGCAGCTTGGCTTCTAATGAAAAACTGTTTTTT
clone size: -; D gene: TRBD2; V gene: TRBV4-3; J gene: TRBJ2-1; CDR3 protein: CASAGVGGKNEQFF; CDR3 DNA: TGCGCCAGCGCGGGGGTTGGGGGAAAGAATGAGCAGTTCTTC
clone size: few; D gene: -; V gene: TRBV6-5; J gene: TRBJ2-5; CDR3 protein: CASSYGNPSQETQYF; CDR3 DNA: TGTGCCAGCAGTTACGGGAACCCCAGTCAAGAGACCCAGTACTTC
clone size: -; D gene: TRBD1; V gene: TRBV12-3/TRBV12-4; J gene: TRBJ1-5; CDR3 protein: CASTHLQGGGQPQHF; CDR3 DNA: TGTGCCAGCACTCACCTTCAGGGGGGAGGTCAGCCCCAGCATTTT
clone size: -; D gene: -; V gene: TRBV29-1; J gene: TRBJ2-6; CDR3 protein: CSVHQASGANVLTF; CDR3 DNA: TGCAGCGTCCACCAGGCCTCTGGGGCCAACGTCCTGACTTTC
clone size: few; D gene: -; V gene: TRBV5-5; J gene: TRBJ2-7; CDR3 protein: CASSLAAGYEQYF; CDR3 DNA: TGTGCCAGCAGCTTGGCGGCGGGCTACGAGCAGTACTTC
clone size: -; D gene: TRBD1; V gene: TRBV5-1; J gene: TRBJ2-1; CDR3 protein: CASSLQGAAGQFF; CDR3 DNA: TGCGCCAGCAGCTTACAGGGGGCTGCCGGGCAGTTCTTC
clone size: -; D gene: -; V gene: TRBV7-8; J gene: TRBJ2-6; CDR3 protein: CATVGGRTLSGANVLTF; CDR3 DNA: TGTGCCACAGTGGGGGGGCGGACCCTCTCTGGGGCCAACGTCCTGACTTTC
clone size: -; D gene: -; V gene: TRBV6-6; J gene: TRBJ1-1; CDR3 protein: CASTGTRLTEAFF; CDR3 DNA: TGTGCCAGTACCGGGACAAGGCTAACTGAAGCTTTCTTT
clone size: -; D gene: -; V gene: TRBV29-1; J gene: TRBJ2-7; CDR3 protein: CSVVDIYEQYF; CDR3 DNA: TGCAGCGTTGTTGATATCTACGAGCAGTACTTC
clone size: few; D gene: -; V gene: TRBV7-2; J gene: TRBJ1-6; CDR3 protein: CASSPFLAESPLHF; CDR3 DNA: TGTGCCAGCAGCCCCTTCTTGGCCGAGTCACCCCTCCACTTT
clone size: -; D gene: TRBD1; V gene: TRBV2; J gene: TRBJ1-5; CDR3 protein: CASSPNHRGYSQPQHF; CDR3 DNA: TGTGCCAGCAGTCCGAATCACAGGGGGTATAGTCAGCCCCAGCATTTT
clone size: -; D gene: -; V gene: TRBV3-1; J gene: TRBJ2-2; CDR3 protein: CASSFGSGELFF; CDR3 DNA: TGTGCCAGCAGTTTCGGATCCGGGGAGCTGTTTTTT
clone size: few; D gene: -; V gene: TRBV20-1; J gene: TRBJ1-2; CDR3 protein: CSASRINNYGYTF; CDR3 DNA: TGCAGTGCTAGTCGAATTAATAACTATGGCTACACCTTC
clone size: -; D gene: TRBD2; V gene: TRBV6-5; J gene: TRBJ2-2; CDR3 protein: CASSYEAGGLHTGELFF; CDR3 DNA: TGTGCCAGCAGTTACGAAGCGGGGGGGCTCCACACCGGGGAGCTGTTTTTT
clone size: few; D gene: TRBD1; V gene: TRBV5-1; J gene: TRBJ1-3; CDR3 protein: CASSSLTGGSSGNTIYF; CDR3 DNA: TGCGCCAGCAGCTCTCTTACAGGGGGTTCCTCTGGAAACACCATATATTTT
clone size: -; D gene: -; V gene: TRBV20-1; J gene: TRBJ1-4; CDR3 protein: CSAETGATNEKLFF; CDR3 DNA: TGCAGTGCTGAAACCGGAGCAACTAATGAAAAACTGTTTTTT
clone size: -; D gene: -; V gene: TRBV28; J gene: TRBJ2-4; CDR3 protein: CASSVGGKNIQYF; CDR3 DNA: TGTGCCAGCAGTGTGGGGGGCAAAAACATTCAGTACTTC
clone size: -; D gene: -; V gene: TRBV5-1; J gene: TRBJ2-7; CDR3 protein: CASSLGTDSRAFYEQYF; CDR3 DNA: TGCGCCAGCAGCTTGGGAACGGACAGCCGAGCCTTTTACGAGCAGTACTTC
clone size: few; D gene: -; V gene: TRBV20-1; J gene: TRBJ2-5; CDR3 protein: CSARVGTQETQYF; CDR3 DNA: TGCAGTGCTAGAGTTGGGACTCAAGAGACCCAGTACTTC
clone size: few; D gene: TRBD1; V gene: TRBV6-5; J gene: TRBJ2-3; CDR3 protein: CASTNDRGTDTQYF; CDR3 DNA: TGTGCCAGCACCAACGACAGGGGAACAGATACGCAGTATTTT
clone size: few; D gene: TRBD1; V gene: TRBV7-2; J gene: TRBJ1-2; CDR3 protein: CASSLTGEVGYTF; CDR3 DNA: TGTGCCAGCAGCTTAACAGGGGAAGTTGGCTACACCTTC
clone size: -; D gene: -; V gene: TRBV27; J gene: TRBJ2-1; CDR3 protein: CASSLTGWFYNEQFF; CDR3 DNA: TGTGCCAGCAGTTTAACAGGGTGGTTCTACAATGAGCAGTTCTTC
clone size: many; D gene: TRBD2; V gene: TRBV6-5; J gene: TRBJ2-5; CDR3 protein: CASSTRGSQETQYF; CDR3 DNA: TGTGCCAGCAGTACACGCGGGAGCCAAGAGACCCAGTACTTC
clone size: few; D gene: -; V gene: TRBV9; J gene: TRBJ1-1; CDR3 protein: CASSVAGNLDTEAFF; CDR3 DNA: TGTGCCAGCAGCGTAGCTGGGAATTTGGACACTGAAGCTTTCTTT